The 29 T cell receptor beta chains given below trace back to one sample, sequenced in a study of T cells in localized non-small cell lung cancer. The protocol was immunoSEQ multiplex PCR, while the TCRdb copy is restricted to in-frame clones and leaves out a portion. Of under 50,000 clones listed, approximately 80% are singletons. The sample here was peripheral blood mononuclear cells, taken before any cancer treatment. The origin of the receptors is a man between 40 and 70 years old with stage III lung adenocarcinoma.

The chain is built from TRBV6-1 and TRBJ1-2; no firm D call. The V end was cut by 1 base, the J end by 5 bases, with 14 bases between. Germline CDR1 is MNHNS and CDR2 is SASEGT. The CDR3 runs to 15 residues. CDR3 sequence: CASSEGHGASYGYTF. CDR3 DNA: TGTGCCAGCAGTGAAGGACATGGAGCGTCGTATGGCTACACCTTC.

This chain joins TRBV15 and TRBJ2-5; possibly TRBD1 for D (6 bases). CDR1 and CDR2 from the germline V gene are LNHNV and YYDKDF (reference sequence). V lost 0 bases and J 7 bases, leaving 12 bases between the germline ends. The CDR3 has 14 amino acids. The CDR3 DNA sequence: TGTGCCACCAGCAGAGATGTGGACAGAGGGACCCAGTACTTC. It specifies CATSRDVDRGTQYF.

The chain employs TRBV4-1 and TRBJ1-1; D is undetermined. From germline, CDR1 is MGHRA and CDR2 YSYEKL. This CDR3 region has 14 residues. Trimming took 6 bases from V and 4 from J, leaving 15 bases between them. The CDR3: CASRLREGTTEAFF. Here the CDR3 DNA reads TGCGCCAGCAGGCTGAGAGAGGGTACCACTGAAGCTTTCTTT.

The V call is TRBV2, the J call TRBJ2-3; the D is unclear. The germline V gene encodes CDR1 SNHLY and CDR2 FYNNEI. The CDR3 contains 12 residues. V lost 5 bases and J lost 2, with 5 bases in between. Written as DNA, the CDR3 is TGTGCCAGCAGTCAGTACACAGATACGCAGTATTTT. Translation gives CASSQYTDTQYF.

The CDR3 loop is CASSIVVQGYNEQFF. In nucleotides, the CDR3 is TGTGCCAGTAGTATAGTTGTGCAGGGCTACAATGAGCAGTTCTTC. The gene calls are TRBV19 and TRBJ2-1; TRBD1 is a possible D gene (5 bases). CDR1 LNHDA and CDR2 SQIVND come from the germline V gene (reference sequence). The V end lost 1 base, the J end lost 3 bases, and 10 bases lay between the germline ends. This CDR3 has 15 residues.

V is TRBV19 and J is TRBJ1-1; D might be TRBD1 (6 bases). V was trimmed by 3 bases and J by 0 bases, leaving 17 bases between them. Per the germline V gene, CDR1 is LNHDA and CDR2 is SQIVND (reference sequence). The CDR3 runs to 17 residues. The CDR3 region is CASSIEGPGEMNTEAFF. In DNA, the CDR3 is TGTGCCAGTAGTATTGAGGGGCCAGGGGAAATGAACACTGAAGCTTTCTTT.

The rearrangement uses TRBV2 and TRBJ2-7; 9 nucleotides line up with TRBD1. This CDR3 comprises 12 residues. The V gene end was trimmed by 11 bases and the J gene end by 4 bases; junction bases not matched to a gene: 6. From germline, CDR1 is SNHLY and CDR2 FYNNEI. The CDR3 is CAGGQGNYEQYF. CDR3 nucleotide sequence: TGTGCCGGGGGACAGGGCAATTACGAGCAGTACTTC.

The gene calls are TRBV11-3 and TRBJ2-1; D not resolved. V was shortened by 3 bases and J by 5 bases, with 5 bases between the two germline ends. The germline gives CDR1 SGHNT, CDR2 YENEEA. The CDR3 has 12 residues. The CDR3 sequence is CASSFSNNEQFF. CDR3 sequence (DNA): TGTGCCAGCAGCTTCTCAAACAATGAGCAGTTCTTC. Full variable domain (remainder filled in from reference TRBV11-3 and TRBJ2-1): EAGVVQSPRYKIIEKKQPVAFWCNPISGHNTLYWYLQNLGQGPELLIRYENEEAVDDSQLPKDRFSAERLKGVDSTLKIQPAELGDSAVYLCASSFSNNEQFFGPGTRLTVL.

J is TRBJ2-6 and V is TRBV5-1; 7 nucleotides agree with TRBD1. CDR3 length: 20 residues. The ends lost 1 base at V and 0 bases at J; junction bases unmatched: 13. CDR1 SGHRS and CDR2 YFSETQ come from the germline V gene. This chain's CDR3 is CASSLLKPGQLDSGANVLTF. The CDR3 DNA follows: TGCGCCAGCAGCTTGCTCAAACCGGGACAGTTAGACTCTGGGGCCAACGTCCTGACTTTC. Full variable domain (remainder filled in from reference TRBV5-1 and TRBJ2-6): KAGVTQTPRYLIKTRGQQVTLSCSPISGHRSVSWYQQTPGQGLQFLFEYFSETQRNKGNFPGRFSGRQFSNSRSEMNVSTLELGDSALYLCASSLLKPGQLDSGANVLTFGAGSRLTVL.

The chain employs TRBV6-5 and TRBJ1-1; 11 bases are a match to TRBD1. Germline CDR1 is MNHEY and CDR2 is SVGAGI. J was trimmed by 4 bases and V by 6 bases; bases with no gene match: 7. The CDR3 has 15 amino acids. The CDR3 sequence: CASSLTGTGGTEAFF. The CDR3 region has the DNA TGTGCCAGCAGCCTAACCGGGACAGGGGGCACTGAAGCTTTCTTT.

The DNA for the CDR3 is TGTGCCAGCAGCTTTGGGGGCTCTGAAGCTTTCTTT. It codes for CASSFGGSEAFF. The V and J genes are TRBV6-6 and TRBJ1-1, with D tentatively TRBD1 (6 bases). The V gene's germline CDR1 is MNHNY and CDR2 SVGAGI (reference sequence). This CDR3 has 12 residues. V dropped 6 bases and J dropped 6 bases, with 11 bases sitting between them.

The chain uses TRBV5-6 and TRBJ2-3; D remains ambiguous. Trimming took off 1 base at V and 1 base at J, with 4 bases between the two ends. CDR3 length: 13 residues. Germline V CDR1 and CDR2: SGHDT, YYEEEE. The chain's CDR3 is CASSLLRTDTQYF. The DNA for the CDR3 is TGTGCCAGCAGCTTGCTCCGCACAGATACGCAGTATTTT.

Written as DNA, the CDR3 is TGTGCCAGCAGCGCAGGTTTCATCGGACAGCAGCAGAACACTGAAGCTTTCTTT. This codes for CASSAGFIGQQQNTEAFF. This chain uses TRBV9 with TRBJ1-1, with D perhaps TRBD1 (6 bases). Trimming left V 3 bases short and J 1 base short, with 22 bases between. This CDR3 has 18 residues. From germline, CDR1 is SGDLS and CDR2 YYNGEE.

This chain links TRBV25-1 with TRBJ2-5; TRBD2 aligns across 7 bases. Germline assignment: CDR1 MGHDK and CDR2 SYGVNS. The junction had 10 bases not matched to a gene; V was cut back by 2 bases and J by 1 base. The CDR3 sequence is 17 residues long. The CDR3 nucleotides read TGTGCCAGCAGTGAAATAGGGCGGGGGTCATCCCAAGAGACCCAGTACTTC. Its translation is CASSEIGRGSSQETQYF.

The chain is built from TRBV27 and TRBJ2-1; D remains ambiguous. Germline V gene data show CDR1 as MNHEY and CDR2 as SMNVEV (reference sequence). The CDR3 is 15 residues long. The V gene lost 4 bases and the J gene lost 2 bases, with 12 bases spanning the gap. The CDR3 loop is CASSSSVEPYNEQFF. The DNA of the CDR3 is TGTGCCAGCAGTTCCTCGGTAGAACCCTACAATGAGCAGTTCTTC.

A few counts support this clone. Here the CDR3 reads CASTEGQGTEAFF. DNA for the CDR3: TGCGCCAGCACCGAAGGACAGGGTACTGAAGCTTTCTTT. The rearrangement links TRBV10-1 to TRBJ1-1; 8 positions match TRBD1. Losses at the gene ends were 7 bases for V and 5 bases for J; bases not matched to a gene: 6. CDR1 is WNHNN and CDR2 is SYGVQD in the germline V gene (reference sequence). The CDR3 is made up of 13 amino acids.

This clone was picked up one time. J is TRBJ2-7 and V is TRBV5-6; no firm D call. The CDR3 length is 15 residues. V lost 0 bases and J 2 bases, leaving 12 bases between the germline ends. CDR1 is SGHDT, CDR2 YYEEEE, per germline. The CDR3 protein is CASSLGYPSPYEQYF. CDR3 sequence (DNA): TGTGCCAGCAGCTTGGGCTACCCGAGCCCCTACGAGCAGTACTTC.

The chain joins TRBV27 to TRBJ2-7; 7 nucleotides align to TRBD2. This CDR3 has 15 amino acids. J gave up 9 bases and V 4 bases, and 15 bases lay outside the gene matches. The V gene's germline CDR1 is MNHEY and CDR2 SMNVEV (reference sequence). The CDR3 reads CASSSIERGRPGQYF. CDR3 coding DNA: TGTGCCAGCAGTTCTATCGAGCGGGGACGGCCCGGGCAGTACTTC.

A few counts support this clone. The chain links TRBV2 to TRBJ1-1, with TRBD1 identical over 9 bases. Germline lookup yields CDR1 SNHLY and CDR2 FYNNEI. CDR3 size: 16 residues. The V segment lost 4 bases and the J segment 5 bases; nucleotides outside the gene matches: 11. The CDR3 spells CASSVTGGARMTEAFF. DNA for the CDR3: TGTGCCAGCAGTGTCACAGGGGGCGCTAGGATGACTGAAGCTTTCTTT.

The chain carries TRBV14 and TRBJ2-1; the match to TRBD1 covers 9 bases. V lost 8 bases to trimming and J lost 12 bases; unmatched junction nucleotides: 8. Per germline, CDR1 SGHDN and CDR2 FVKESK. This CDR3 is built from 12 residues. The CDR3 nucleotides read TGTGCCAGCGGGAATCGACAGGGGGGGCAGTTCTTC. Translating gives CASGNRQGGQFF.

This chain joins TRBV11-2 and TRBJ2-2, with TRBD1 as a possible D gene (7 bases). The CDR3 consists of 14 residues. Germline CDR1 is SGHAT and CDR2 is FQNNGV. V lost 5 bases and J 5 bases, leaving 12 bases between the germline ends. Here the CDR3 DNA reads TGTGCCAGCAGCATCAGGGGGGCTACCGGGGAGCTGTTTTTT. Translated, it gives CASSIRGATGELFF.

This chain joins TRBV19 and TRBJ2-7; D remains ambiguous. This CDR3 contains 12 residues. Trimming cost V 5 bases and J 4 bases, with 9 bases left between them. Looked up from germline, CDR1 is LNHDA and CDR2 is SQIVND (reference sequence). The CDR3 sequence is CASSLDGYEQYF. The CDR3, as DNA: TGTGCCAGTAGTTTGGACGGATACGAGCAGTACTTC.

In nucleotides, the CDR3 is TGCGCCAGCAGCCATCCCCTAAGGAGCGGGGTTCGTAGGAGCTCCTACAATGAGCAGTTCTTC. Amino acids: CASSHPLRSGVRRSSYNEQFF. This chain joins TRBV4-1 and TRBJ2-1, with 7 bases matching TRBD2. V was pared by 3 bases and J by 0 bases, with 20 bases of the junction left unmatched. The CDR3 loop spans 21 amino acids. CDR1 and CDR2 (germline): MGHRA, YSYEKL.

This chain uses TRBV7-9 with TRBJ2-4; D might be TRBD1 or TRBD2, each matching 5 bases. The germline V gene has CDR1 SEHNR and CDR2 FQNEAQ (reference sequence). Trimming cost V 3 bases and J 9 bases, with 12 bases left between them. CDR3 length equals 13 residues. In nucleotides, the CDR3 is TGTGCCAGCAGCTTGGATGGGGGATCCATTCAGTACTTC. Translation: CASSLDGGSIQYF.

The rearrangement links TRBV12-5 to TRBJ2-6, with D possibly matching TRBD1 (6 bases). From germline, CDR1 is LGHNT and CDR2 FRNRAP. The CDR3 is 15 amino acids. V was shortened by 5 bases and J by 4 bases, with 12 bases between the two germline ends. The CDR3 nucleotides are TGTGCTAGTGGTATCACAGGGTACGGGGCCAACGTCCTGACTTTC. This translates into CASGITGYGANVLTF.

V and J are TRBV5-8 and TRBJ2-3, with TRBD2 matching 10 bases. Losses at the gene ends were 5 bases for V and 5 bases for J; bases not matched to a gene: 11. The germline V gene encodes CDR1 SGHTS and CDR2 YDEGEE. The CDR3 loop spans 16 amino acids. CDR3 sequence reads: CASRQLSGGAIDTQYF. In DNA, the CDR3 is TGTGCCAGCAGACAATTAAGCGGGGGGGCCATAGATACGCAGTATTTT.

The V call is TRBV7-2, the J call TRBJ2-7; no clear D. The CDR3 runs to 13 residues. Trimming took 3 bases from V and 0 from J, leaving 6 bases between them. Germline-derived CDR1 and CDR2 are SGHTA and FQGNSA. The CDR3 sequence is CASSFSNSYEQYF. Written as DNA, the CDR3 is TGTGCCAGCAGCTTCTCGAACTCCTACGAGCAGTACTTC. The complete variable domain, with remaining parts taken from reference TRBV7-2 and TRBJ2-7, reads GAGVSQSPSNKVTEKGKDVELRCDPISGHTALYWYRQSLGQGLEFLIYFQGNSAPDKSGLPSDRFSAERTGGSVSTLTIQRTQQEDSAVYLCASSFSNSYEQYFGPGTRLTVT.

V usage is TRBV5-6 and J usage is TRBJ2-5; D call uncertain. The CDR3 runs 12 residues. Trimming took 4 bases from V and 5 from J, leaving 9 bases between them. Germline CDR1 is SGHDT and CDR2 is YYEEEE. The CDR3 region is CASSKTFETQYF. The CDR3 DNA sequence: TGTGCCAGCAGCAAGACCTTTGAGACCCAGTACTTC.

The chain has TRBV7-8 and TRBJ2-1; D is unresolved. Germline-derived CDR1 and CDR2 are SGHVS and FQNEAQ. The CDR3 runs 16 residues. Trimming took 0 bases from V and 6 from J, leaving 15 bases between them. CDR3 DNA sequence: TGTGCCAGCAGCTTAGCGCAAGCAGGAGTGGGCAATGAGCAGTTCTTC. It translates to CASSLAQAGVGNEQFF.